What follows describes a single T cell receptor (beta chain). Its antigen is currently unknown. The sample is drawn from a study of cytomegalovirus exposure and HLA in healthy donors. The study's findings and limits: A few CMV-associated chains were confirmed in vitro to be specific for CMV antigens. It was likely that a cluster of highly shared sequence variants was a sequencing artifact. A later analysis showed TCR association rates differing by HLA locus, peaking at DRB1 and lowest at HLA-C.

V lost 10 bases, J lost 4 bases, and 14 bases lay in between. Germline V lookup: CDR1 LNHDA, CDR2 SQIVND (reference sequence). This CDR3 is 14 amino acids long. 13 Jbeta primers and 60 Vbeta primers were used for the PCR. Produced via immunoSEQ multiplex PCR; TCRdb's table is partial and in-frame only. The repertoire holds over 95,000 clones, with 67% as singletons. The sequenced material came from PBMCs. The gene calls are TRBV19 and TRBJ1-6; D call uncertain. The TCR comes from a man between 18 and 35 years old in good health and CMV-seropositive. The CDR3 bases are TGTGCCACCGAGTATGCGGGTTATAATTCACCCCTCCACTTT. Its translation: CATEYAGYNSPLHF.